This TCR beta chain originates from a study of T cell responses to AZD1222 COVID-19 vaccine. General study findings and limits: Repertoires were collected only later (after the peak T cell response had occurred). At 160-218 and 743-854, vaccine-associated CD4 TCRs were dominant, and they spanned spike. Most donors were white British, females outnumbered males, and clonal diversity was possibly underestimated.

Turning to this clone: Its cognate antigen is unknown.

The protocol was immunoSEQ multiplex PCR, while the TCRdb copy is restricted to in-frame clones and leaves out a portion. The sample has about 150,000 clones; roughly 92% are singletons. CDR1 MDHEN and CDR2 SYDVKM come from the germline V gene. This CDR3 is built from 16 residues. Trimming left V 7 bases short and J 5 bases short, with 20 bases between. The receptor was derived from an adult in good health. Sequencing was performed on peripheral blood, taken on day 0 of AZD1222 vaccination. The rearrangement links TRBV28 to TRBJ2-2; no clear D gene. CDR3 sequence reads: CASMNPDAPRTGELFF. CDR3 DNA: TGTGCCAGCATGAATCCCGACGCCCCCCGGACCGGGGAGCTGTTTTTT.